The clone carrying this T cell receptor beta chain came up a few times. The sample originates from a study of beta chain features in type 1 diabetes. Background on the study: The samples had around 98 million sorted cells examined in all.

Every isolated RNA sample was fully reverse transcribed, so sequencing captured expressed TCRB transcripts. Repertoires were generated with immunoSEQ multiplex PCR, while TCRdb's copy carries only in-frame clones and drops some. The repertoire holds a few hundred thousand clones, about 32% seen once, with around 0.065% in the top ten. This CDR3 contains 16 residues. Germline V gives CDR1 SGHRS, CDR2 YFSETQ. V was cut by 3 bases and J by 3 bases, with 19 bases left in between. The clonotype comes from a man younger than 30 in good health. V usage is TRBV5-1 and J usage is TRBJ2-7; tentative D call: TRBD1 (5 bases). Sequences were obtained from naive CD4+ T cells from blood. The CDR3 nucleotides are TGCGCCAGCAGCTCACCGAATAGGCAGGGTAACTACGAGCAGTACTTC. Amino acids: CASSSPNRQGNYEQYF.